This T cell receptor (beta chain) was documented in a study of CD8+CD57+ T cells in acquired aplastic anemia. About the study: Sorting CD4+ and CD8+ cells gave DNA averaging approximately 3 ug.

Ten or more counts support this clonotype. What it recognizes is unknown. Genomic DNA acted as the template from which TCR beta VDJ combination and CDR3 sequence profiling were carried out. TCRdb analysed the reads with MiXCR anew, one entry per CDR3 protein. Seen here are about 160,000 distinct CDR3 sequences, roughly 43% observed once, and the top ten hold about 2.8%. Study results and caveats: Overlap between patients and controls comprised roughly 30 CD8+ CDR3 sequences.

Only patients with CD8+CD57+ cell expansion on flow cytometry were chosen for sequencing. The diagnosis in all patients was severe acquired aplastic anemia. The blood sampling took place in patients who had so far received no therapy. The TCR sequence derives from a human donor with aplastic anemia. The sequenced material came from sorted CD4+, CD8+, or CD8+CD57+ T cells (not recorded which) from PBMCs.

The CDR3 is CAWWRTSGINEQFF. The CDR3 DNA reads as TGTGCCTGGTGGCGGACTAGCGGGATAAATGAGCAGTTCTTC. V and J are TRBV30 and TRBJ2-1, with 12 nucleotides matching TRBD2. CDR3 length: 14 amino acids. V gave up 5 bases and J gave up 7 bases; unmatched junction bases: 6. The germline CDR1 and CDR2 sequences are GTSNPN and SVGIG (reference sequence).